What follows are 5 T cell receptor beta chains derived from one specimen sequenced in a study of radiotherapy plus CTLA-4 blockade in lung cancer (dated by TCRdb to between 2018 and 2020). Libraries were prepared through the immunoSEQ multiplex PCR assay. TCRdb carries this immuneACCESS record with in-frame sequences only. Its versions omit some clonotypes, under half of them owing to an unresolved V gene in the studies checked, with the rest unexplained. Recorded for this sample are 40,000 to 50,000 clones; 60% to 80% of them occurred a single time. The biggest ten clones account for around a tenth of the sample. Source: peripheral blood, taken from a patient treated with radiotherapy plus ipilimumab. The receptors originated from a human donor with non-small cell lung cancer who had stable disease on radiotherapy plus ipilimumab.

The chain employs TRBV7-2 and TRBJ2-3; 8 bases line up with TRBD2. V trimming: 3 bases; J trimming: 3 bases; junction bases outside the gene matches: 8. The CDR3 has 16 amino acids. CDR1 and CDR2 from the germline V gene are SGHTA and FQGNSA. The CDR3 here is CASSFYGGALTDTQYF. In DNA, the CDR3 is TGTGCCAGCAGCTTTTACGGGGGGGCGTTAACAGATACGCAGTATTTT.

This clone has only one observation. The gene calls are TRBV7-9 and TRBJ1-1; maybe TRBD1 (5 bases). The CDR3 has 14 amino acids. Looked up from germline, CDR1 is SEHNR and CDR2 is FQNEAQ (reference sequence). V was clipped by 3 bases and J by 4 bases, with 12 bases between them. The CDR3 nucleotides are TGTGCCAGCAGCTTCCGACAGCGGGGCACTGAAGCTTTCTTT. Its protein is CASSFRQRGTEAFF.

Concerning this clone itself: Other DNA variants within this sample encode the same CDR3. This sequence joins TRBV5-6 and TRBJ2-5, with D hard to call. The CDR3 has 13 amino acids. The germline V gene encodes CDR1 SGHDT and CDR2 YYEEEE. V was trimmed by 2 bases and J by 4 bases, leaving 9 bases between them. The CDR3 coding sequence is TGTGCCAGCAGCTTAACGGTCCGAGAGACCCAGTACTTC. Residues: CASSLTVRETQYF.

This clone appeared once. This chain uses TRBV2 with TRBJ1-2, with no clear D. Germline CDR1 reads SNHLY; CDR2 reads FYNNEI. The V and J ends lost 4 bases and 2 bases respectively, with 8 bases between them. The CDR3 covers 13 residues. CDR3 coding DNA: TGTGCCAGCAGTGTCCTCGTCAACTATGGCTACACCTTC. Translation gives CASSVLVNYGYTF. Full variable domain (missing parts from reference TRBV2 and TRBJ1-2): EPEVTQTPSHQVTQMGQEVILRCVPISNHLYFYWYRQILGQKVEFLVSFYNNEISEKSEIFDDQFSVERPDGSNFTLKIRSTKLEDSAMYFCASSVLVNYGYTFGSGTRLTVV.

In DNA, the CDR3 is TGTGCCAGCAGCCTAGGACTAGCGGGCTACGAGCAGTACTTC. This translates into CASSLGLAGYEQYF. The chain carries TRBV11-2 and TRBJ2-7; 11 positions match TRBD2. The CDR3 runs 14 residues. Per germline, CDR1 SGHAT and CDR2 FQNNGV. After removal of 5 bases from V and 3 bases from J, the junction contained 3 bases not matched to a gene. Drawing the rest from reference TRBV11-2 and TRBJ2-7, the complete variable domain is EAGVAQSPRYKIIEKRQSVAFWCNPISGHATLYWYQQILGQGPKLLIQFQNNGVVDDSQLPKDRFSAERLKGVDSTLKIQPAKLEDSAVYLCASSLGLAGYEQYFGPGTRLTVT.